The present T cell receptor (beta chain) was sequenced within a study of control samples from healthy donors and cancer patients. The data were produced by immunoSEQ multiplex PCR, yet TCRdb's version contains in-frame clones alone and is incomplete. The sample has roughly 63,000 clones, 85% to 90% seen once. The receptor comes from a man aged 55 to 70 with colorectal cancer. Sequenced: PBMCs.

CDR3 region: CASSLGTEFYEQYF. The CDR3 DNA is TGCGCCAGCAGCTTGGGGACAGAGTTCTACGAGCAGTACTTC. The rearrangement links TRBV5-1 to TRBJ2-7; TRBD1 might be the D (6 bases). The germline V gene encodes CDR1 SGHRS and CDR2 YFSETQ. V dropped 0 bases and J dropped 3 bases, with 10 bases sitting between them. The CDR3 is 14 amino acids. Combining the CDR3 with reference TRBV5-1 and TRBJ2-7 gives the whole variable domain KAGVTQTPRYLIKTRGQQVTLSCSPISGHRSVSWYQQTPGQGLQFLFEYFSETQRNKGNFPGRFSGRQFSNSRSEMNVSTLELGDSALYLCASSLGTEFYEQYFGPGTRLTVT.